This entry lists 8 T cell receptor beta chains sequenced from one sample in a study of shared clonotypes between healthy human individuals. Profiling relied on immunoSEQ multiplex PCR, and the TCRdb table lists in-frame clones only, not all of them. The sample includes 1.4 million to 1.5 million clones, around 97% of them seen just once. The specimen was naive CD4+ T cells sorted from blood. As for subset: CD45RA+ positively selected. The receptors come from a man aged 25-45 years in good health.

The V gene is TRBV5-6, the J gene TRBJ2-1; TRBD2 aligns across 9 bases. V was clipped by 4 bases and J by 4 bases; unmatched bases: 6. Germline lookup yields CDR1 SGHDT and CDR2 YYEEEE. This CDR3 has 15 residues. For the CDR3, the DNA is TGTGCCAGCAGCCGTAGCGGGAGAGGGTACAATGAGCAGTTCTTC. Translated: CASSRSGRGYNEQFF.

The chain is built from TRBV28 and TRBJ2-7, with D hard to call. Trimming removed 3 bases at V and 5 bases at J, with 14 bases between. The CDR3 totals 14 residues. CDR1 MDHEN and CDR2 SYDVKM come from the germline V gene. The DNA for the CDR3 is TGTGCCAGCAGTTTGGACGCGGTTAAGGACGAGCAGTACTTC. This codes for CASSLDAVKDEQYF.

The chain is built from TRBV7-9 and TRBJ1-3; D call uncertain. This CDR3 is built from 16 residues. Trimming removed 0 bases from V and 0 bases from J, with 9 bases in between. Germline-derived CDR1 and CDR2 are SEHNR and FQNEAQ (reference sequence). For the CDR3, the DNA is TGTGCCAGCAGCTTAGCAGCGCCGATCTCTGGAAACACCATATATTTT. It is translated as CASSLAAPISGNTIYF.

This CDR3 reads CASSFSGARPPLPPHGNEQFF. The CDR3 nucleotides are TGTGCCAGCAGCTTCTCGGGAGCGCGACCCCCCCTCCCCCCCCATGGAAATGAGCAGTTCTTC. J is TRBJ2-1 and V is TRBV7-3, with D possibly being TRBD2 (6 bases). The CDR3 has 21 residues. V was trimmed by 3 bases and J by 7 bases, leaving 34 bases between them. Germline V gives CDR1 SGHTA, CDR2 FQGTGA.

This chain joins TRBV29-1 and TRBJ1-3, with D tentatively TRBD1 (5 bases). Germline lookup yields CDR1 SQVTM and CDR2 ANQGSEA. This CDR3 is built from 14 residues. The V gene lost 6 bases and the J gene lost 0 bases, with 12 bases spanning the gap. The CDR3 loop is CSVAGFTSGNTIYF. The CDR3 nucleotides are TGCAGCGTGGCAGGGTTCACCTCTGGAAACACCATATATTTT.

The rearrangement links TRBV28 to TRBJ2-7; 11 bases map to TRBD2. The length of the CDR3 is 16 residues. The trim removed 6 bases at V and 4 bases at J, leaving 11 bases unmatched. Germline CDR1 MDHEN, CDR2 SYDVKM. CDR3 in DNA: TGTGCCAGCAGCAACCCCGGGACTAGCGGACTATACGAGCAGTACTTC. This gives the protein CASSNPGTSGLYEQYF.

The chain combines TRBV7-2 with TRBJ1-2; 7 nucleotides line up with TRBD1. Germline-derived CDR1 and CDR2 are SGHTA and FQGNSA. The CDR3 is made up of 16 amino acids. V shed 2 bases and J 8 bases; nucleotides not matched to a gene: 14. CDR3 loop: CASSLTPTGMSLGYTF. CDR3 nucleotides: TGTGCCAGCAGCTTAACCCCGACAGGGATGTCGCTAGGCTACACCTTC.

V usage is TRBV6-6 and J usage is TRBJ2-2; D may be TRBD1 or TRBD2 (5 bases each). This CDR3 is 16 amino acids long. V was trimmed by 0 bases and J by 5 bases, leaving 13 bases between them. From germline, CDR1 is MNHNY and CDR2 SVGAGI (reference sequence). The CDR3 sequence is CASSYSPGPPTGELFF. The CDR3 DNA reads TGTGCCAGCAGTTACTCGCCGGGACCTCCGACCGGGGAGCTGTTTTTT.